This is a list of T cell receptor beta chains from one sample in a study of CD8 T cells in ankylosing spondylitis. TCRdb re-called the 5' RACE reads through MiXCR, storing one row per CDR3 protein. The data show around 25,000 distinct CDR3 sequences, 2% to 3% seen once. Source material: blood, either unsorted or a sorted T cell fraction (not recorded which). The receptors stem from a female donor with ankylosing spondylitis or in good health (not recorded which). CDR3s include the opening cysteine and the closing phenylalanine or tryptophan. The D gene is left open where the match is weak. Clone size is shown for a subset of rows, as once, few, many or a class of expanded clone.

abundance: medium-sized; j_gene: TRBJ1-2; v_gene: TRBV9; d_gene: TRBD1; CDR3nt: TGTGCCAGCAGCGAGGGACAGGGGGCGGGAGGCTACACCTTC; CDR3aa: CASSEGQGAGGYTF
abundance: many; j_gene: TRBJ2-2; v_gene: TRBV9; d_gene: -; CDR3nt: TGTGCCAGCAGTAGTCGGGGGGCCGGGAACGGGGAGCTGTTTTTT; CDR3aa: CASSSRGAGNGELFF
abundance: few; j_gene: TRBJ1-6; v_gene: TRBV9; d_gene: -; CDR3nt: TGTGCCAGCAGCCCCCAGGTAGCCAATTCACCCCTCCACTTT; CDR3aa: CASSPQVANSPLHF
abundance: many; j_gene: TRBJ1-1; v_gene: TRBV9; d_gene: -; CDR3nt: TGTGCCAGCAGCGTAGAACACCGTACCAACACTGAAGCTTTCTTT; CDR3aa: CASSVEHRTNTEAFF
abundance: many; j_gene: TRBJ2-3; v_gene: TRBV9; d_gene: -; CDR3nt: TGTGCCAGCAGCGTAGTGGGGACCACAGATACGCAGTATTTT; CDR3aa: CASSVVGTTDTQYF
abundance: many; j_gene: TRBJ2-2; v_gene: TRBV9; d_gene: -; CDR3nt: TGTGCCAGCAGCGTCCGGGGACCAAGCGGGGAGCTGTTTTTT; CDR3aa: CASSVRGPSGELFF
abundance: -; j_gene: TRBJ2-1; v_gene: TRBV9; d_gene: -; CDR3nt: TGTGCCAGCAGCGCCGACTCACAGCAGTTCTTC; CDR3aa: CASSADSQQFF
abundance: many; j_gene: TRBJ2-1; v_gene: TRBV9; d_gene: TRBD2; CDR3nt: TGTGCCAGCAGCGTAGGGGGGGGGACTACCGAAAATGAGCAGTTCTTC; CDR3aa: CASSVGGGTTENEQFF
abundance: many; j_gene: TRBJ2-7; v_gene: TRBV9; d_gene: -; CDR3nt: TGTGCCAGCAGCGTAGATTTCAGTTCCTACGAGCAGTACTTC; CDR3aa: CASSVDFSSYEQYF
abundance: medium-sized; j_gene: TRBJ2-5; v_gene: TRBV9; d_gene: TRBD2; CDR3nt: TGTGCCAGCAGCGTAGTAGCGGGCAAGCAAGAGACCCAGTACTTC; CDR3aa: CASSVVAGKQETQYF
abundance: many; j_gene: TRBJ1-1; v_gene: TRBV9; d_gene: -; CDR3nt: TGTGCCAGCAGCGTAACCCTGAACACTGAAGCTTTCTTT; CDR3aa: CASSVTLNTEAFF
abundance: many; j_gene: TRBJ2-5; v_gene: TRBV9; d_gene: TRBD2; CDR3nt: TGTGCCAGCAGCGTAGGGGCAGCGGGGGGACAAGAGACCCAGTACTTC; CDR3aa: CASSVGAAGGQETQYF
abundance: many; j_gene: TRBJ2-1; v_gene: TRBV9; d_gene: TRBD2; CDR3nt: TGTGCCAGCAGCGTCTGGACTAGCGGGAGTCTGGACAATGAGCAGTTCTTC; CDR3aa: CASSVWTSGSLDNEQFF
abundance: many; j_gene: TRBJ2-3; v_gene: TRBV9; d_gene: TRBD2; CDR3nt: TGTGCCAGCAGCCAATTAGCGGGGGTCACAGATACGCAGTATTTT; CDR3aa: CASSQLAGVTDTQYF
abundance: many; j_gene: TRBJ2-2; v_gene: TRBV9; d_gene: -; CDR3nt: TGTGCCAGCAGCGTAGTCATGGGCACCGGGGAGCTGTTTTTT; CDR3aa: CASSVVMGTGELFF